This T cell receptor beta chain is from a study of CD8+CD57+ T cells in acquired aplastic anemia. Across the whole study: Sorted CD4+ plus CD8+ cells gave DNA averaging about 3.2 ug.

Patients selected for sequencing had displayed CD8+CD57+ cell expansion by flow cytometry. Every patient had severe acquired aplastic anemia. Researchers used genomic DNA as the template to profile TCR beta VDJ and CDR3. Using its own MiXCR run on the reads, TCRdb lists one record per CDR3 protein. Found here are about 180,000 distinct CDR3 sequences, roughly 50% of them singletons; the top ten hold around 13%. The CDR3 is made up of 13 amino acids. Losses at the gene ends were 4 bases for V and 5 bases for J; bases not matched to a gene: 4. Germline V gene sequence: CDR1 SQVTM, CDR2 ANQGSEA. The sequenced material came from sorted CD4+, CD8+, or CD8+CD57+ T cells (not recorded which) from PBMCs. This sequence originates from a human donor with aplastic anemia. This chain connects TRBV29-1 to TRBJ2-3; 9 bases are a match to TRBD2. The CDR3 DNA reads TGCAGCGTTGTTCCAGCGGGAGGAGATACGCAGTATTTT. Translated: CSVVPAGGDTQYF.